The text below deals with one T cell receptor beta chain. These data belong to a study of cytomegalovirus exposure and HLA in healthy donors. A multiplex PCR was run with 60 Vbeta primers and 13 Jbeta primers. Produced via immunoSEQ multiplex PCR; TCRdb's table is partial and in-frame only. The table has approximately 140,000 clones, approximately 75% seen once. CDR1 and CDR2 (germline): MNHNY, SVGAGI (reference sequence). The CDR3 covers 16 residues. The V segment lost 7 bases and the J segment 2 bases; nucleotides outside the gene matches: 13. Source material: PBMCs. The clonotype was recovered from a woman aged 40-49 years in good health and CMV-seropositive. The rearrangement uses TRBV6-6 and TRBJ2-7; 8 positions agree with TRBD1. The CDR3 is CASTGQGGILPYEQYF. The CDR3 bases are TGTGCCAGCACCGGACAGGGTGGGATCCTACCCTACGAGCAGTACTTC.